Only a few counts were recorded for the clone carrying this T cell receptor beta chain. TCRdb keeps only in-frame clones here, not all; method: immunoSEQ multiplex PCR. The sample includes just over 2,000,000 clones, roughly 96% seen only once; the top ten take approximately 0.13%. Trimming took 4 bases from V and 8 from J, leaving 12 bases between them. The V gene's germline CDR1 is SEHNR and CDR2 FQNEAQ (reference sequence). This CDR3 comprises 14 residues. This sample is part of a study of shared clonotypes between healthy human individuals. J is TRBJ1-6 and V is TRBV7-9; weak D call: TRBD1 (5 bases). The sample comprised naive CD4+ T cells sorted from blood. The sample's subset: CD45RA+ positively selected. This sequence was found in a man aged 18 to 29 in good health. CDR3 sequence reads: CASSYLGAHSPLHF. CDR3 coding DNA: TGTGCCAGCAGCTACTTAGGGGCGCATTCACCCCTCCACTTT.